Listed below are T cell receptor beta chains from one sample, sequenced in a study of T-cell memory formation after mild COVID-19. MiXCR was run by TCRdb on the 5' RACE reads, yielding one entry per CDR3 protein. This sample has approximately 150,000 distinct CDR3 sequences; around 13% occur once, and the top ten carry 11% to 15%. Material: PBMCs or a T cell subset sorted from them (not recorded which). The origin of the receptors is an adult woman who had mild COVID-19 (a few samples of this study predate the infection). Cell type and time point are not known. Each CDR3 is given with its conserved first and last residue. Each record gives: J gene, clone size, D gene, V gene, CDR3 protein, CDR3 DNA. The D gene is left open where the match is weak. Not every row has a clone size; where given, it reads once, few, many or a size class.

>TRBJ2-7|once|NA|TRBV7-9
CASSLASRYYEQYF
TGTGCCAGCAGCTTAGCGTCACGGTACTACGAGCAGTACTTC
>TRBJ2-7|few|NA|TRBV6-5
CASSAPGRASEQYF
TGTGCCAGCAGTGCCCCTGGCCGCGCCAGCGAGCAGTACTTC
>TRBJ2-2|once|TRBD2|TRBV9
CASSHLSSLAGVTSGELFF
TGTGCCAGCAGCCACCTGTCAAGTCTAGCGGGGGTAACGTCCGGGGAGCTGTTTTTT
>TRBJ2-1|few|NA|TRBV19
CASSINFFADEQFF
TGTGCCAGTAGTATAAATTTCTTCGCGGATGAGCAGTTCTTC
>TRBJ2-7|NA|NA|TRBV5-1
CASRLSGAYEQYF
TGCGCCAGCAGGCTGTCCGGAGCCTACGAGCAGTACTTC
>TRBJ2-7|NA|NA|TRBV5-1
CASSSQSGLPYEQYF
TGCGCCAGCAGCTCTCAAAGCGGGCTCCCCTACGAGCAGTACTTC
>TRBJ2-1|NA|NA|TRBV5-5
CASSFGTVYNEQFF
TGTGCCAGCAGCTTCGGGACGGTATACAATGAGCAGTTCTTC
>TRBJ1-6|few|NA|TRBV20-1
CSARDGGSGYNSPLHF
TGCAGTGCTAGAGATGGAGGCAGTGGCTATAATTCACCCCTCCACTTT
>TRBJ1-6|NA|TRBD1|TRBV7-2
CASSSRTGGGNNSPLHF
TGTGCCAGCAGCTCACGGACAGGCGGGGGGAATAATTCACCCCTCCACTTT
>TRBJ2-2|many|NA|TRBV5-1
CASSLGQYTGELFF
TGCGCCAGCAGCTTGGGACAGTACACCGGGGAGCTGTTTTTT
>TRBJ2-4|few|TRBD2|TRBV4-1
CASSQTSGGADIQYF
TGCGCCAGCAGCCAGACTAGCGGGGGGGCGGACATTCAGTACTTC
>TRBJ2-5|NA|TRBD2|TRBV7-2
CASSLLGLAEETQYF
TGTGCCAGCAGCTTACTGGGACTAGCAGAAGAGACCCAGTACTTC
>TRBJ2-3|few|NA|TRBV7-9
CASSLDHREPGRDTQYF
TGTGCCAGCAGCTTAGACCACAGGGAACCGGGTAGAGATACGCAGTATTTT
>TRBJ1-2|NA|TRBD1|TRBV5-5
CARSPGQGGLYGYTF
TGTGCCAGAAGCCCTGGTCAGGGGGGCCTCTATGGCTACACCTTC
>TRBJ2-4|NA|TRBD1|TRBV11-2
CASSLAGTVKNIQYF
TGTGCCAGCAGTTTAGCCGGGACAGTTAAAAACATTCAGTACTTC
>TRBJ2-1|NA|NA|TRBV7-9
CASSLAVGLYNEQFF
TGTGCCAGCAGCTTAGCAGTGGGACTTTACAATGAGCAGTTCTTC
>TRBJ2-3|NA|TRBD2|TRBV12-3/TRBV12-4
CASSFWASGTDTQYF
TGTGCCAGCAGTTTTTGGGCTAGCGGGACAGATACGCAGTATTTT
>TRBJ2-1|NA|NA|TRBV4-3
CASSQGFRGMYNEQFF
TGCGCCAGCAGCCAAGGTTTCAGGGGAATGTACAATGAGCAGTTCTTC
>TRBJ2-1|NA|NA|TRBV6-2/TRBV6-3
CASSYSSRNNEQFF
TGTGCCAGCAGTTACTCATCGCGGAACAATGAGCAGTTCTTC
>TRBJ2-7|NA|NA|TRBV15
CATSPGLESSYEQYF
TGTGCCACCAGCCCCGGGTTAGAGAGCTCCTACGAGCAGTACTTC
>TRBJ1-2|few|TRBD1|TRBV5-5
CASRYAGTEDGYTF
TGTGCCAGCAGATACGCCGGGACAGAAGATGGCTACACCTTC
>TRBJ2-5|few|NA|TRBV7-6
CASSLGRGTQETQYF
TGTGCCAGCAGCCTAGGGCGGGGGACACAAGAGACCCAGTACTTC
>TRBJ2-2|few|NA|TRBV5-1
CASSLGPGEDTGELFF
TGCGCCAGCAGCTTGGGCCCGGGGGAAGACACCGGGGAGCTGTTTTTT
>TRBJ2-1|NA|TRBD2|TRBV20-1
CSARSSGREWGEQFF
TGCAGTGCTAGATCTAGCGGGAGGGAGTGGGGTGAGCAGTTCTTC
>TRBJ2-5|few|NA|TRBV7-2
CASRLDRAQETQYF
TGTGCCAGCAGGTTAGACAGAGCACAAGAGACCCAGTACTTC
>TRBJ2-7|NA|NA|TRBV30
CAWSEKVTYEQYF
TGTGCCTGGAGTGAGAAGGTGACCTACGAGCAGTACTTC
>TRBJ2-5|few|NA|TRBV7-2
CASTLGSSQGGTQYF
TGTGCCAGCACCCTAGGCTCTAGCCAGGGGGGGACCCAGTACTTC
>TRBJ2-3|NA|NA|TRBV4-3
CASSQDWSTGSTDTQYF
TGCGCCAGCAGCCAAGATTGGTCGACAGGCAGCACAGATACGCAGTATTTT
>TRBJ1-5|NA|NA|TRBV29-1
CSASSGINQPQHF
TGCAGCGCCTCTTCGGGGATAAATCAGCCCCAGCATTTT
>TRBJ1-1|few|NA|TRBV6-5
CASSPAGGDTEAFF
TGTGCCAGCAGCCCCGCAGGCGGGGACACTGAAGCTTTCTTT
>TRBJ2-7|many|NA|TRBV24-1
CATSVSGYEQYF
TGTGCCACCAGTGTTTCGGGATACGAGCAGTACTTC
>TRBJ1-2|few|NA|TRBV24-1
CATSDPAFVDGYTF
TGTGCCACCAGTGATCCGGCTTTTGTTGATGGCTACACCTTC
>TRBJ1-5|few|TRBD1|TRBV4-2
CASSQETGVSNQPQHF
TGTGCCAGCAGCCAAGAGACAGGGGTCAGCAATCAGCCCCAGCATTTT
>TRBJ2-3|NA|NA|TRBV12-3/TRBV12-4
CASSRQEDTQYF
TGTGCCAGCAGCCGTCAAGAAGATACGCAGTATTTT
>TRBJ2-3|few|TRBD2|TRBV7-3
CASREDSGGTQYF
TGTGCTTCCCGGGAGGATAGCGGGGGTACGCAGTATTTT
>TRBJ2-1|many|NA|TRBV15
CATSRDSGFSYNEQFF
TGTGCCACCAGCAGAGATTCGGGCTTCTCCTACAATGAGCAGTTCTTC
>TRBJ2-3|many|TRBD1|TRBV5-1
CASSLTGVDTQYF
TGCGCCAGCAGCTTAACAGGGGTAGATACGCAGTATTTT
>TRBJ2-1|many|NA|TRBV6-2/TRBV6-3
CASRTVWEGQINEQFF
TGTGCCAGCAGGACAGTGTGGGAGGGACAAATTAATGAGCAGTTCTTC
>TRBJ1-4|NA|NA|TRBV25-1
CASSDWLGEKLFF
TGTGCCAGCAGTGATTGGTTGGGCGAAAAACTGTTTTTT
>TRBJ2-5|NA|NA|TRBV6-5
CASSYSQQETQYF
TGTGCCAGCAGTTACTCGCAGCAAGAGACCCAGTACTTC
>TRBJ1-1|few|TRBD1|TRBV6-4
CASIGDRGKTTEAFF
TGTGCCAGCATCGGGGACAGGGGGAAAACCACTGAAGCTTTCTTT
>TRBJ2-5|NA|NA|TRBV4-1
CASSQGDSQYF
TGCGCCAGCAGCCAGGGGGACTCCCAGTACTTC
>TRBJ2-5|few|NA|TRBV12-3/TRBV12-4
CASSLDAGKALPQYF
TGTGCCAGCAGTTTAGATGCGGGGAAGGCCCTGCCACAGTACTTC
>TRBJ2-1|NA|TRBD2|TRBV7-3
CASSGLAGSSYNEQFF
TGTGCCAGCAGCGGACTAGCGGGAAGCTCCTACAATGAGCAGTTCTTC
>TRBJ2-3|many|NA|TRBV5-1
CASSLPGTDTQYF
TGCGCCAGCAGCTTGCCAGGCACAGATACGCAGTATTTT
>TRBJ2-2|NA|NA|TRBV4-1
CASSPVIQRRTGELFF
TGCGCCAGCAGCCCCGTCATACAGCGCCGAACCGGGGAGCTGTTTTTT
>TRBJ1-4|NA|NA|TRBV15
CATSREQGNEKLFF
TGTGCCACCAGCAGAGAGCAGGGGAATGAAAAACTGTTTTTT
>TRBJ2-1|NA|TRBD2|TRBV18
CASSTRTSDYNEQFF
TGTGCCAGCTCAACCCGGACTAGCGACTACAATGAGCAGTTCTTC
>TRBJ2-3|once|NA|TRBV7-3
CASSLLLTDTQYF
TGTGCCAGCAGCTTACTACTTACAGATACGCAGTATTTT
>TRBJ1-1|few|NA|TRBV24-1
CATSTKMNTEAFF
TGTGCCACCAGTACCAAGATGAACACTGAAGCTTTCTTT
>TRBJ2-7|many|NA|TRBV20-1
CSARGSYIYEQYF
TGCAGTGCTAGAGGGTCCTACATTTACGAGCAGTACTTC
>TRBJ2-1|many|NA|TRBV7-7
CASSSGRTVEGNEQFF
TGTGCCAGCAGCTCAGGGAGGACAGTCGAGGGCAATGAGCAGTTCTTC
>TRBJ1-6|NA|TRBD1|TRBV7-6
CASSLVQGDSPLHF
TGTGCCAGCAGCTTAGTACAGGGGGATTCACCCCTCCACTTT
>TRBJ2-7|few|NA|TRBV7-8
CASSSAGWKGYEQYF
TGTGCCAGCAGCTCCGCCGGGTGGAAAGGCTACGAGCAGTACTTC
>TRBJ2-7|NA|NA|TRBV25-1
CASSRGQGSYEQYF
TGTGCCAGCAGTCGAGGGCAGGGGTCCTACGAGCAGTACTTC
>TRBJ2-2|NA|TRBD2|TRBV20-1
CSAAGLAGETGELFF
TGCAGTGCTGCGGGACTAGCGGGAGAGACCGGGGAGCTGTTTTTT
>TRBJ1-5|few|TRBD1|TRBV6-6
CASSYSGTGGQPQHF
TGTGCCAGCAGTTACAGCGGTACAGGGGGGCAGCCCCAGCATTTT
>TRBJ2-2|many|NA|TRBV5-1
CASSLKGPGELFF
TGCGCCAGCAGCTTGAAGGGCCCCGGGGAGCTGTTTTTT
>TRBJ2-3|few|NA|TRBV12-3/TRBV12-4
CASSLGRRATDTQYF
TGTGCCAGCAGTTTAGGTCGGAGGGCGACAGATACGCAGTATTTT
>TRBJ2-3|few|NA|TRBV24-1
CATSDPLADTQYF
TGTGCCACCAGCGACCCCTTAGCAGATACGCAGTATTTT